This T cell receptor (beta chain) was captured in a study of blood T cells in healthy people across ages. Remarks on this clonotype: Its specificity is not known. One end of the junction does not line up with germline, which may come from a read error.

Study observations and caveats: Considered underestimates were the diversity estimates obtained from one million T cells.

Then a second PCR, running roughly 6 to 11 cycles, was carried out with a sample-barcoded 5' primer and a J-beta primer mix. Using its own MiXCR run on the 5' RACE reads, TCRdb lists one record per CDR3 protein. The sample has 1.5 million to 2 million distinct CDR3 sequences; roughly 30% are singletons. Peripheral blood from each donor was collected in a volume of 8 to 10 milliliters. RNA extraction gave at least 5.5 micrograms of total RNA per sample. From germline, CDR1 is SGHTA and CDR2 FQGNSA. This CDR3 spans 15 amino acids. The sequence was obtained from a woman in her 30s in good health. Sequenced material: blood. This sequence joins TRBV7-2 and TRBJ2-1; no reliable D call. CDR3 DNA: TGTGCCAACAGCTTAGGGCCCCTAGTTTCAGGTGAGCAGTTCTTC. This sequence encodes CANSLGPLVSGEQFF.